One sample yielded the 29 T cell receptor beta chains listed below, sequenced in a study of blood T cell repertoires in COVID-19. TCRdb's table, derived via immunoSEQ multiplex PCR, lists solely in-frame clones and lacks some. The sample has about 240,000 clones; 82% are singletons. Sequencing used peripheral blood. The receptors stem from a woman aged 55-70 years with active or convalescent COVID-19.

V gene TRBV19 combines with J gene TRBJ1-2; maybe TRBD1 (6 bases). Germline V gives CDR1 LNHDA, CDR2 SQIVND (reference sequence). This CDR3 is built from 16 residues. The ends were cut back, 4 bases at V and 4 bases at J, with 19 bases in the middle. CDR3 residues: CASSKGDTAFFYGYTF. The CDR3, as DNA: TGTGCCAGTAGTAAGGGGGACACTGCGTTTTTCTATGGCTACACCTTC.

This clone was counted only a few times. Written as DNA, the CDR3 is TGTGCCAGCAGGCGGGGCTCCTATAATTCACCCCTCCACTTT. As protein: CASRRGSYNSPLHF. The chain joins TRBV25-1 to TRBJ1-6; no firm D call. V lost 6 bases and J lost 0, with 6 bases in between. CDR1 and CDR2 (germline): MGHDK, SYGVNS. This CDR3 region has 14 residues.

The chain combines TRBV12-2 with TRBJ1-2; the DNA was not compared with TRBD1, the D call given in the table. TRBV12-2 has pseudogene status. The CDR3 is 16 amino acids. The CDR3 protein is CASRLEPRGTNYGYTF. Written as DNA, the CDR3 is TGTGCAAGTCGCTTAGAGCCCAGGGGCACTAACTATGGCTACACCTTC.

V usage is TRBV10-3 and J usage is TRBJ2-5, with 7 bases matching TRBD1. Germline CDR1 is ENHRY and CDR2 is SYGVKD. V dropped 6 bases and J dropped 5; count of bases not matched to a gene: 0. This CDR3 has 11 amino acids. This CDR3 is CAIRDRETQYF. Here the CDR3 DNA reads TGTGCCATCAGGGACAGGGAGACCCAGTACTTC.

The rearrangement links TRBV6-5 to TRBJ1-1; possibly TRBD1 for D (6 bases). V gave up 2 bases and J gave up 1 base, with 14 bases separating them. The CDR3 covers 16 residues. CDR1 and CDR2 (germline): MNHEY, SVGAGI. DNA of the CDR3: TGTGCCAGCAGTTACGGGGGCGGGTTTGGGAACACTGAAGCTTTCTTT. Residues: CASSYGGGFGNTEAFF.

This clone was observed a handful of times. The gene calls are TRBV7-2 and TRBJ1-5, with TRBD1 matching 9 bases. Germline V gives CDR1 SGHTA, CDR2 FQGNSA. The CDR3 contains 15 residues. Losses at the gene ends were 6 bases for V and 6 bases for J; bases not matched to a gene: 9. The CDR3: CASRPTGTGSQPQHF. The CDR3 region has the DNA TGTGCCAGCAGACCTACCGGGACAGGGAGTCAGCCCCAGCATTTT.

The rearrangement joins TRBV13 to TRBJ1-4; 8 positions agree with TRBD1. The trim removed 4 bases at V and 7 bases at J, leaving 5 bases unmatched. Germline values: CDR1 PRHDT, CDR2 FYEKMQ (reference sequence). The CDR3 is 14 residues long. The CDR3 sequence is CASSSGGLGEKLFF. CDR3 DNA: TGTGCCAGCAGCTCAGGGGGCTTGGGTGAAAAACTGTTTTTT.

This clone was found once. The chain employs TRBV11-2 and TRBJ2-1; possible D gene TRBD1, 6 bases. The CDR3 is 19 amino acids. Looked up from germline, CDR1 is SGHAT and CDR2 is FQNNGV. V gave up 1 base and J gave up 0 bases, with 19 bases separating them. The DNA of the CDR3 is TGTGCCAGCAGCTTAGGTTGGTGGAAGGGACAACACTCCTACAATGAGCAGTTCTTC. It codes for CASSLGWWKGQHSYNEQFF.

The chain carries TRBV3-1 (or the pseudogene TRBV3-2) and TRBJ2-1; 7 bases align to TRBD1. The J segment lost 6 bases and the V segment lost 5 bases, leaving 7 bases of the junction unmatched. The V gene's germline CDR1 is LGHDT and CDR2 YNNKEL (reference sequence). This CDR3 is 14 amino acids long. The CDR3 DNA reads as TGTGCCAGCAGCTTGACAGGGAATTTCAATGAGCAGTTCTTC. Protein: CASSLTGNFNEQFF.

The chain recombines TRBV5-5 with TRBJ2-3; D is perhaps TRBD1 (5 bases). The length of the CDR3 is 14 residues. Trimming shortened V by 1 base and J by 4 bases, and 10 bases separated the two germline ends. From germline, CDR1 is SGHKS and CDR2 YYEKEE (reference sequence). The CDR3 nucleotides read TGTGCCAGCAGCTTGCGTCCAGGGCCAGATACGCAGTATTTT. It is translated as CASSLRPGPDTQYF.

The CDR3 is CASSPLYGGGPSGTNEQFF. DNA of the CDR3: TGTGCCAGCTCACCACTCTATGGCGGGGGGCCCTCCGGTACGAATGAGCAGTTCTTC. The chain combines TRBV18 with TRBJ2-1; 8 nucleotides line up with TRBD2. The CDR3 sequence is 19 residues long. Germline loops: CDR1 KGHSH, CDR2 LQKENI. V shed 1 base and J 7 bases; nucleotides not matched to a gene: 18.

V is TRBV9 and J is TRBJ2-1, with TRBD1 matching 8 bases. This CDR3 has 14 residues. Germline loops: CDR1 SGDLS, CDR2 YYNGEE. With V trimmed by 4 bases and J by 6 bases, 6 bases remained unmatched. This CDR3 is CASSLGTGINEQFF. The DNA for the CDR3 is TGTGCCAGCAGCCTCGGGACAGGTATCAATGAGCAGTTCTTC.

V usage is TRBV5-1 and J usage is TRBJ1-1; 9 nucleotides line up with TRBD1. Germline loops: CDR1 SGHRS, CDR2 YFSETQ. V shed 4 bases, J shed 0 bases, and the junction held 4 bases outside the gene matches. The CDR3 is made up of 15 amino acids. The CDR3 loop reads CASSVRDRVNTEAFF. CDR3 sequence (DNA): TGCGCCAGCAGCGTCCGGGACAGGGTGAACACTGAAGCTTTCTTT.

The chain carries TRBV3-1 (or the pseudogene TRBV3-2) and TRBJ1-2; 9 bases map to TRBD1. Germline CDR1 and CDR2: LGHDT and YNNKEL (reference sequence). The CDR3 loop spans 15 amino acids. Trimming cost V 4 bases and J 4 bases; bases outside gene matches: 7. The CDR3: CASSLGTGPTYGYTF. The CDR3 region has the DNA TGTGCCAGCAGCCTTGGGACAGGGCCGACCTATGGCTACACCTTC.

V and J are TRBV7-8 and TRBJ2-5; D not certain. The germline V and J ends were trimmed by 5 bases and 7 bases, with 11 bases remaining between them. The CDR3 runs 12 residues. The germline gives CDR1 SGHVS, CDR2 FQNEAQ. The CDR3 reads CASSPPGRTQYF. CDR3 DNA: TGTGCCAGCAGCCCCCCCGGTCGGACCCAGTACTTC.

J is TRBJ2-1 and V is TRBV6-4; 10 nucleotides match TRBD2. This CDR3 has 15 amino acids. V gave up 4 bases and J gave up 7 bases; unmatched junction bases: 7. Germline V gives CDR1 MRHNA, CDR2 SNTAGT. For the CDR3, the DNA is TGTGCCAGCAGTGTGGAGCTAGCGGGGGCGAATGAGCAGTTCTTC. Protein product: CASSVELAGANEQFF.

The chain is built from TRBV7-6 and TRBJ2-5; 10 nucleotides line up with TRBD2. Losses at the gene ends were 3 bases for V and 5 bases for J; bases not matched to a gene: 12. The CDR3 is 17 amino acids. Germline V gives CDR1 SGHVS, CDR2 FNYEAQ. CDR3 loop: CASSLSGGAVRSETQYF. The CDR3 nucleotides read TGTGCCAGCAGCTTGAGCGGGGGGGCGGTAAGGTCGGAGACCCAGTACTTC.

The chain has TRBV19 and TRBJ1-6, with D perhaps matching TRBD1 (6 bases). Germline loops: CDR1 LNHDA, CDR2 SQIVND (reference sequence). This CDR3 has 18 amino acids. The V end was cut by 6 bases, the J end by 0 bases, with 18 bases between. The CDR3 DNA is TGTGCCAGTAGGGGGGCCTTTGGGGCGAGCTCCTATAATTCACCCCTCCACTTT. Translated: CASRGAFGASSYNSPLHF.

This clone has just one count. CDR3 in amino acids: CASSTTGGGNSPLHF. CDR3 coding DNA: TGTGCCAGCAGCACAACAGGGGGCGGAAATTCACCCCTCCACTTT. V gene TRBV9 combines with J gene TRBJ1-6; TRBD1 aligns across 9 bases. The V gene end was trimmed by 4 bases and the J gene end by 7 bases; junction bases not matched to a gene: 6. This CDR3 contains 15 residues. CDR1 and CDR2 (germline): SGDLS, YYNGEE.

The chain employs TRBV5-8 and TRBJ1-1, with D possibly matching TRBD1 (6 bases). The CDR3 extends over 13 amino acids. The germline gives CDR1 SGHTS, CDR2 YDEGEE. Trimming took off 2 bases at V and 4 bases at J, with 9 bases between the two ends. CDR3 protein: CASSFTGFTEAFF. The DNA for the CDR3 is TGTGCCAGCAGCTTCACAGGGTTCACTGAAGCTTTCTTT.

The CDR3 sequence is CAWSDPPGGGNQPQHF. The CDR3 nucleotides are TGTGCCTGGAGTGACCCTCCGGGGGGGGGCAATCAGCCCCAGCATTTT. V is TRBV30 and J is TRBJ1-5; tentative D call: TRBD1 (5 bases). CDR1 GTSNPN and CDR2 SVGIG come from the germline V gene (reference sequence). Deletions cut 1 base from V and 2 bases from J, with 15 bases between. The CDR3 contains 16 residues.

The chain has TRBV19 and TRBJ2-1, with 8 nucleotides matching TRBD2. This CDR3 has 12 amino acids. Germline CDR1 and CDR2: LNHDA and SQIVND (reference sequence). Unmatched junction bases numbered 5, after V lost 4 bases and J lost 12 bases. The DNA for the CDR3 is TGTGCCAGTAGTACGCGAGCGGGGGCGCAGTTCTTC. Its translation is CASSTRAGAQFF.

This clone was counted a single time. This chain links TRBV7-9 with TRBJ1-5, with a tentative D call TRBD1 (6 bases). Germline loops: CDR1 SEHNR, CDR2 FQNEAQ (reference sequence). The V gene lost 3 bases and the J gene lost 4 bases, with 10 bases spanning the gap. There are 14 residues in the CDR3. The CDR3 DNA sequence: TGTGCCAGCAGCTTGGGGGGGACAAATCAGCCCCAGCATTTT. Protein sequence: CASSLGGTNQPQHF.

The CDR3 nucleotides read TGTGCCAGCAGCGCACGGACTAGCGGGGGGGCCGTCGGGGAGCTGTTTTTT. Protein sequence: CASSARTSGGAVGELFF. The chain is built from TRBV7-9 and TRBJ2-2; TRBD2 matches 15 bases. Trimming cost V 5 bases and J 7 bases; bases outside gene matches: 8. This CDR3 has 17 residues. CDR1 and CDR2 from the germline V gene are SEHNR and FQNEAQ (reference sequence).

DNA of the CDR3: TGTGCCAGCAGCCTACCCGGGACTCCGGAGGCCCAGTACTTC. Encoded protein: CASSLPGTPEAQYF. The chain combines TRBV5-4 with TRBJ2-5, with a tentative D call TRBD2 (6 bases). Germline V lookup: CDR1 SGHNT, CDR2 YYREEE (reference sequence). Between the trimmed V and J ends, which lost 4 bases and 9 bases, there was a span of 19 bases. The CDR3 contains 14 residues.

The chain joins TRBV12-3 or TRBV12-4 to TRBJ1-1; TRBD1 is a possible D gene (6 bases). The V end lost 5 bases, the J end lost 6 bases, and 13 bases lay between the germline ends. The CDR3 sequence is 13 residues long. The CDR3 DNA is TGTGCCAGCAGTAAAACAGGGTCCCCTGAAGCTTTCTTT. Translation gives CASSKTGSPEAFF.

The chain combines TRBV5-4 with TRBJ1-1; D is possibly TRBD1 (6 bases). CDR1 and CDR2 from the germline V gene are SGHNT and YYREEE (reference sequence). The CDR3 consists of 18 residues. The germline V and J ends were trimmed by 0 bases and 5 bases, with 23 bases remaining between them. The CDR3 loop reads CASSLAAMGHTRGTEAFF. For the CDR3, the DNA is TGTGCCAGCAGCTTGGCGGCAATGGGACACACCCGGGGAACTGAAGCTTTCTTT.

V is TRBV10-3 and J is TRBJ2-3; D perhaps matches TRBD1 (6 bases). From germline, CDR1 is ENHRY and CDR2 SYGVKD. V was shortened by 3 bases and J by 2 bases, with 12 bases between the two germline ends. The CDR3 covers 15 residues. CDR3 DNA: TGTGCCATCAGTGACTCATACAGGGCCACAGATACGCAGTATTTT. Protein sequence: CAISDSYRATDTQYF.

The chain carries TRBV2 and TRBJ2-5; TRBD2 matches at 11 bases. The CDR3 has 14 amino acids. CDR1 and CDR2 from the germline V gene are SNHLY and FYNNEI. J lost 5 bases, V lost 3 bases, and 2 bases had no gene match. CDR3 sequence (DNA): TGTGCCAGCAGTGACACTAGCGGGGGTGAGACCCAGTACTTC. Residues: CASSDTSGGETQYF.